Listed below are T cell receptor beta chains from one sample, sequenced in a study of cytomegalovirus exposure and HLA in healthy donors. The method was immunoSEQ multiplex PCR; TCRdb's version includes in-frame clones alone and lacks a portion of them. Of more than 80,000 clones listed, less than 85% are singletons. What was sequenced was PBMCs. The receptors derive from a man aged 60-69 years in good health and CMV-seronegative. Each CDR3 is given with its conserved first and last residue. A D gene is named only where the DNA matches it firmly. Some rows have no size entry. The others give once, few or many, or a class for an expanded clone.

CDR3: CASSRTGGENTGELFF; DNA: TGTGCCAGCAGCCGGACCGGCGGGGAGAACACCGGGGAGCTGTTTTTT; V: TRBV11-2; size: once; J: TRBJ2-2; D: NA
CDR3: CAWSPTGVREQFF; DNA: TGTGCCTGGAGTCCTACAGGGGTCAGAGAGCAGTTCTTC; V: TRBV30; size: once; J: TRBJ2-1; D: TRBD1
CDR3: CASSLAGSYGYTF; DNA: TGCGCCAGCAGCTTGGCCGGTTCCTATGGCTACACCTTC; V: TRBV5-1; size: NA; J: TRBJ1-2; D: NA
CDR3: CASSPGSRINQPQHF; DNA: TGTGCCAGCTCACCAGGATCGAGGATCAATCAGCCCCAGCATTTT; V: TRBV18; size: NA; J: TRBJ1-5; D: NA
CDR3: CASSGQGWDEQYF; DNA: TGCGCCAGCAGCGGGCAGGGCTGGGACGAGCAGTACTTC; V: TRBV10-2; size: NA; J: TRBJ2-7; D: NA
CDR3: CASSARLAGEHNEQFF; DNA: TGTGCCAGCAGCGCGAGACTAGCGGGGGAACACAATGAGCAGTTCTTC; V: TRBV7-3; size: NA; J: TRBJ2-1; D: TRBD2
CDR3: CAWSVGHSNQPQHF; DNA: TGTGCCTGGAGTGTCGGACATAGCAATCAGCCCCAGCATTTT; V: TRBV30; size: NA; J: TRBJ1-5; D: NA
CDR3: CASSSPGGPGWEKLFF; DNA: TGTGCCAGCAGTTCCCCTGGGGGCCCAGGTTGGGAAAAACTGTTTTTT; V: TRBV28; size: NA; J: TRBJ1-4; D: NA
CDR3: CATSRDKRDTYEQYF; DNA: TGTGCCACCAGCAGAGACAAGCGGGACACCTACGAGCAGTACTTC; V: TRBV15; size: NA; J: TRBJ2-7; D: NA
CDR3: CASRGRDRRGNTIYF; DNA: TGTGCCAGCAGAGGGCGGGACAGGAGGGGAAACACCATATATTTT; V: TRBV6-5; size: once; J: TRBJ1-3; D: TRBD1
CDR3: CASSPGGGIQYF; DNA: TGTGCCAGCAGCCCAGGGGGAGGCATTCAGTACTTC; V: TRBV4-2; size: NA; J: TRBJ2-4; D: NA
CDR3: CASSEGGGGYTF; DNA: TGTGCCAGCAGTGAGGGAGGGGGTGGCTACACCTTC; V: TRBV2; size: NA; J: TRBJ1-2; D: NA
CDR3: CASSSGTEGYEQYF; DNA: TGTGCCAGCAGCTCCGGGACGGAGGGCTACGAGCAGTACTTC; V: TRBV11-3; size: NA; J: TRBJ2-7; D: NA
CDR3: CASSTELGGNYGYTF; DNA: TGCGCCAGCAGCACCGAACTGGGGGGTAACTATGGCTACACCTTC; V: TRBV5-1; size: NA; J: TRBJ1-2; D: NA
CDR3: CASSLAGPNYGYTF; DNA: TGTGCCAGCAGTTTGGCGGGTCCCAACTATGGCTACACCTTC; V: TRBV27; size: NA; J: TRBJ1-2; D: NA
CDR3: CASSSKTDPYEQYF; DNA: TGCGCCAGCAGCTCGAAGACAGACCCCTACGAGCAGTACTTC; V: TRBV5-1; size: NA; J: TRBJ2-7; D: NA
CDR3: CATSRGAFSYEQYF; DNA: TGTGCCACCAGCAGAGGGGCCTTCTCCTACGAGCAGTACTTC; V: TRBV15; size: NA; J: TRBJ2-7; D: NA
CDR3: CASSRGLADTDTQYF; DNA: TGTGCCAGCAGCCGTGGACTAGCGGATACAGATACGCAGTATTTT; V: TRBV7-9; size: few; J: TRBJ2-3; D: TRBD2
CDR3: CASSGQGENTEAFF; DNA: TGTGCCAGCAGTGGACAGGGGGAGAACACTGAAGCTTTCTTT; V: TRBV6-1; size: NA; J: TRBJ1-1; D: TRBD1
CDR3: CASSPPWDRDIDGYTF; DNA: TGTGCCAGCTCACCCCCGTGGGACAGGGATATAGATGGCTACACCTTC; V: TRBV18; size: NA; J: TRBJ1-2; D: TRBD1
CDR3: CASSRGQGTYEQYF; DNA: TGCGCCAGCAGCCGGGGACAGGGAACCTACGAGCAGTACTTC; V: TRBV4-1; size: NA; J: TRBJ2-7; D: TRBD1
CDR3: CASSQVASGVGAGELFF; DNA: TGCGCCAGCAGCCAAGTAGCTAGCGGGGTGGGTGCCGGGGAGCTGTTTTTT; V: TRBV4-1; size: NA; J: TRBJ2-2; D: TRBD2
CDR3: CASSLEVGGAEAFF; DNA: TGTGCCAGCAGCCTCGAGGTGGGAGGGGCTGAAGCTTTCTTT; V: TRBV11-1; size: few; J: TRBJ1-1; D: NA
CDR3: CASSLFLGQGDHEQYF; DNA: TGCGCCAGCAGCTTGTTTTTGGGACAGGGAGACCACGAGCAGTACTTC; V: TRBV5-1; size: NA; J: TRBJ2-7; D: TRBD1
CDR3: CASGGFQGFWPQHF; DNA: TGTGCCAGTGGCGGATTCCAGGGCTTTTGGCCCCAGCATTTT; V: TRBV19; size: NA; J: TRBJ1-5; D: NA
CDR3: CASSPRLAGSRTDTQYF; DNA: TGTGCCAGCTCACCAAGACTAGCGGGGTCACGCACAGATACGCAGTATTTT; V: TRBV18; size: NA; J: TRBJ2-3; D: TRBD2
CDR3: CASSQDSLPGETQYF; DNA: TGCGCCAGCAGCCAAGACAGCCTTCCGGGGGAGACCCAGTACTTC; V: TRBV4-1; size: NA; J: TRBJ2-5; D: NA
CDR3: CASRIDSYNEQFF; DNA: TGTGCCAGCCGGATAGACAGTTACAATGAGCAGTTCTTC; V: TRBV5-4; size: NA; J: TRBJ2-1; D: NA
CDR3: CASNELGTGELFF; DNA: TGTGCCAGCAACGAGCTCGGCACCGGGGAGCTGTTTTTT; V: TRBV9; size: NA; J: TRBJ2-2; D: NA
CDR3: CASSSALYRGSYEQYF; DNA: TGTGCCAGCAGCTCAGCTCTGTACAGGGGGAGCTACGAGCAGTACTTC; V: TRBV7-9; size: NA; J: TRBJ2-7; D: TRBD1
CDR3: CASSEFSPAAENTEAFF; DNA: TGTGCCAGCAGTGAATTTTCACCGGCGGCCGAGAACACTGAAGCTTTCTTT; V: TRBV25-1; size: NA; J: TRBJ1-1; D: NA
CDR3: CASSLPGGESEQYF; DNA: TGTGCCAGCAGCCTTCCAGGGGGCGAATCCGAGCAGTACTTC; V: TRBV5-4; size: NA; J: TRBJ2-7; D: TRBD1
CDR3: CAWSPDRGGRYF; DNA: TGTGCCTGGAGTCCTGACAGAGGAGGGAGGTACTTC; V: TRBV30; size: NA; J: TRBJ2-7; D: NA
CDR3: CASRVSRFADTQYF; DNA: TGTGCCAGCAGGGTCTCGAGGTTCGCAGATACGCAGTATTTT; V: TRBV14; size: NA; J: TRBJ2-3; D: NA
CDR3: CASSEGGRNGYTF; DNA: TGCGCCAGCAGTGAGGGGGGCAGAAATGGCTACACCTTC; V: TRBV10-2; size: few; J: TRBJ1-2; D: NA
CDR3: CASSLGPGHHGAEAFF; DNA: TGTGCCAGCAGCTTGGGGCCCGGACACCATGGCGCTGAAGCTTTCTTT; V: TRBV5-8; size: NA; J: TRBJ1-1; D: NA
CDR3: CASSSEATGEQYF; DNA: TGTGCCAGCAGTTCCGAGGCGACGGGCGAGCAGTACTTC; V: TRBV2; size: NA; J: TRBJ2-7; D: NA
CDR3: CASSYTPSGGVGYNEQFF; DNA: TGCGCCAGCAGCTACACCCCGAGCGGGGGGGTGGGTTACAATGAGCAGTTCTTC; V: TRBV4-1; size: NA; J: TRBJ2-1; D: TRBD2
CDR3: CASSLDSAKRSYEQYF; DNA: TGTGCCAGCAGCTTAGATTCAGCAAAGAGGTCCTACGAGCAGTACTTC; V: TRBV11-2; size: NA; J: TRBJ2-7; D: NA
CDR3: CASSAGQGYQETQYF; DNA: TGTGCCAGCAGTGCCGGACAGGGATACCAAGAGACCCAGTACTTC; V: TRBV6-5; size: few; J: TRBJ2-5; D: TRBD1
CDR3: CAWSLGGGLEKLFF; DNA: TGTGCCTGGAGCCTAGGGGGGGGCCTGGAGAAACTGTTTTTT; V: TRBV30; size: NA; J: TRBJ1-4; D: NA
CDR3: CASSTGLVGRQYF; DNA: TGTGCCAGCAGTACTGGACTAGTTGGGCGGCAGTACTTC; V: TRBV2; size: NA; J: TRBJ2-7; D: TRBD2
CDR3: CASSVALAGGHQETQYF; DNA: TGTGCCAGCAGCGTAGCCCTAGCGGGGGGACACCAAGAGACCCAGTACTTC; V: TRBV9; size: few; J: TRBJ2-5; D: TRBD2
CDR3: CACLAGGSPGVAQYF; DNA: TGCGCCTGCCTAGCGGGGGGTTCCCCCGGGGTGGCCCAGTACTTC; V: TRBV10-1; size: NA; J: TRBJ2-5; D: TRBD2
CDR3: CASSLGNSDYGYTF; DNA: TGCGCCAGCAGCTTGGGGAATAGCGACTATGGCTACACCTTC; V: TRBV5-1; size: NA; J: TRBJ1-2; D: NA
CDR3: CASSVGGRRASTDTQYF; DNA: TGTGCCAGCAGCGTAGGGGGCAGGAGGGCTAGCACAGATACGCAGTATTTT; V: TRBV9; size: once; J: TRBJ2-3; D: NA
CDR3: CASGGGDDLDEQFF; DNA: TGTGCCAGCGGGGGGGGCGATGATCTCGATGAGCAGTTCTTC; V: TRBV6-1; size: NA; J: TRBJ2-1; D: NA
CDR3: CASSLAGGTEAFF; DNA: TGTGCCAGCAGTTTAGCGGGGGGTACTGAAGCTTTCTTT; V: TRBV27; size: NA; J: TRBJ1-1; D: NA
CDR3: CASSLQGLGTQYF; DNA: TGTGCCAGCAGCTTACAGGGTCTGGGTACGCAGTATTTT; V: TRBV7-3; size: NA; J: TRBJ2-3; D: NA